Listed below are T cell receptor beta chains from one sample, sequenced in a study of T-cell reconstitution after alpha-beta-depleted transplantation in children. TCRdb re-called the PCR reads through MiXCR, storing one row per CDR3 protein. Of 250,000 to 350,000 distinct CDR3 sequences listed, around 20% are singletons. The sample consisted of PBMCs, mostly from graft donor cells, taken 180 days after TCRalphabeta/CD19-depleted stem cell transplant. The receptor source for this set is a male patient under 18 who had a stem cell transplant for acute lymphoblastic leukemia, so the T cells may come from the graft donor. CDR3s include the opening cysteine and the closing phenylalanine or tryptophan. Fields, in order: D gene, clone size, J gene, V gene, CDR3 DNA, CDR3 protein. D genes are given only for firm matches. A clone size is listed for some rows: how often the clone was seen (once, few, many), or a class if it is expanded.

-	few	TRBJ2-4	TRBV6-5	TGTGCCAGCAGTTACTCGAGTGAAGCCAAAAACATTCAGTACTTC	CASSYSSEAKNIQYF
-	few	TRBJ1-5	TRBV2	TGTGCCAGCAGAGGGGGGGGCAATCAGCCCCAGCATTTT	CASRGGGNQPQHF
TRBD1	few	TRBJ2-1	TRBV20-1	TGCAGTGCTAGCCCAGGGGGCAATGAGCAGTTCTTC	CSASPGGNEQFF
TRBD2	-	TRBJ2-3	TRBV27	TGTGCCAGCGTAGCGGGGGGATACACAGATACGCAGTATTTT	CASVAGGYTDTQYF
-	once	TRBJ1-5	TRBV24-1	TGTGCCACCAGTGAAATAGGGAAATGGCAGCCCCAGCATTTT	CATSEIGKWQPQHF
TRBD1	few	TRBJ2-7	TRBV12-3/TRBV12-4	TGTGCCAGCACGCCGGGACAGGGAATATACGAGCAGTACTTC	CASTPGQGIYEQYF
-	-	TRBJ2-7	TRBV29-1	TGCAGCGTTGAAGGGCAGGGGTCCCTCTACGAGCAGTACTTC	CSVEGQGSLYEQYF
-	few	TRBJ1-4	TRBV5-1	TGCGCCAGCAGCTTGGTCGGCAGGGGAAGGGGAATAAGTGAAAAACTGTTTTTT	CASSLVGRGRGISEKLFF
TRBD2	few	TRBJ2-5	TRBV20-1	TGCAGTGCTAGATCGACTAGCGGGACGGTAGGGAGGACCCAGTACTTC	CSARSTSGTVGRTQYF
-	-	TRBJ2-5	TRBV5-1	TGCGCCAGCAGCTTGTTACCGGGAGTGGAGAAGACCCAGTACTTC	CASSLLPGVEKTQYF
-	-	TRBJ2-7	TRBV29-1	TGCAGCGTTGAATCCGGGACCACCTACGAGCAGTACTTC	CSVESGTTYEQYF
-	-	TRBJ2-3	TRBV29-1	TGCAGCGTTGACAGGGACACAGATACGCAGTATTTT	CSVDRDTDTQYF
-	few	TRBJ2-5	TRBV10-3	TGTGCCATCAGTGACACAGCACAAGAGACCCAGTACTTC	CAISDTAQETQYF
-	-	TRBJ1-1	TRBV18	TGTGCCAGCTCATATTCGATAAGGGAAAACACTGAAGCTTTCTTT	CASSYSIRENTEAFF
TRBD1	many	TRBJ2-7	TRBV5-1	TGCGCCAGCAGCTTTGGGACAGGGTACTACGAGCAGTACTTC	CASSFGTGYYEQYF
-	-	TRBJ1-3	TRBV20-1	TGCAGTGCCCCCGACTCTGGAAACACCATATATTTT	CSAPDSGNTIYF
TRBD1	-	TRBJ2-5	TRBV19	TGTGCCAGCCATCCCGACAGGGCACAAGAGACCCAGTACTTC	CASHPDRAQETQYF
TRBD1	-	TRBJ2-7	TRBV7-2	TGTGCCAGCAGCTTCTGGACAGGGACCTACGAGCAGTACTTC	CASSFWTGTYEQYF
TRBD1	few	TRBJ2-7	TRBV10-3	TGTGCCATCAGTTTCGGGACAGGGATCCACGAGCAGTACTTC	CAISFGTGIHEQYF
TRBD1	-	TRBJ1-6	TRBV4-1	TGCGCCAGCAGCCTACAATGGTTGGGACAGCGTAATTCACCCCTCCACTTT	CASSLQWLGQRNSPLHF
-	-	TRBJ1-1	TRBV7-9	TGTGCCAGCAGCCCCTTCATGAACACTGAAGCTTTCTTT	CASSPFMNTEAFF
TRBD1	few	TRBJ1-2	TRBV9	TGTGCCAGCAGCGCGCCGGGACAGTTGTTCTCTAACTATGGCTACACCTTC	CASSAPGQLFSNYGYTF
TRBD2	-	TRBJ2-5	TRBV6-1	TGTGCCAGCACCCGACTAGCGGGAGGGTCGCCGGAGACCCAGTACTTC	CASTRLAGGSPETQYF
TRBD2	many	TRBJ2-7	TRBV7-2	TGTGCCAGCAGCTTAGGGACAGCGGGAGCTCCGTACGAGCAGTACTTC	CASSLGTAGAPYEQYF
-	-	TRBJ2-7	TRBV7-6	TGTGCCAGCAGCCCTTGGACTGCTCCCTACGAGCAGTACTTC	CASSPWTAPYEQYF
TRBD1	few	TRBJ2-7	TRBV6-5	TGTGCCAGCAGGATGACAGGGATAAACTCCTACGAGCAGTACTTC	CASRMTGINSYEQYF
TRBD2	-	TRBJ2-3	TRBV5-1	TGCGCCAGCAGCATAGCGGGAGTCGGCACAGATACGCAGTATTTT	CASSIAGVGTDTQYF
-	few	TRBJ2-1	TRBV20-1	TGCAGTGCTAGGCGGGAACTCACTGATGAGCAGTTCTTC	CSARRELTDEQFF
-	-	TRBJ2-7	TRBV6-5	TGTGCCAGCAGTTACTCGAGGGGGAACGAGCAGTACTTC	CASSYSRGNEQYF
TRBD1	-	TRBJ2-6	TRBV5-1	TGCGCCAGCAGCTTTAGAGGGACAGCACCGTCTGGGGCCAACGTCCTGACTTTC	CASSFRGTAPSGANVLTF
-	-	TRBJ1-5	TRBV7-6	TGTGCCAGCAGCCCAGGTGGGGTCTATAGCAATCAGCCCCAGCATTTT	CASSPGGVYSNQPQHF
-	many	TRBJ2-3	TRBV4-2	TGTGCCAGCAGCCAAGACAGGAGAGATACGCAGTATTTT	CASSQDRRDTQYF
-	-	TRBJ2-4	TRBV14	TGTGCCAGCAGCCACATACCTGGGGTTCAGTACTTC	CASSHIPGVQYF
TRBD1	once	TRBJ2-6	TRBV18	TGTGCCAGCTCACCTAACTTGGACAGGGACCGCTCTGGGGCCAACGTCCTGACTTTC	CASSPNLDRDRSGANVLTF
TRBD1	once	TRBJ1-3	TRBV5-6	TGTGCCAGCAGCCGTAGCCTGACAGGGGGTCTCTCTGGAAACACCATATATTTT	CASSRSLTGGLSGNTIYF
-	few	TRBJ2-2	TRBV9	TGTGCCAGCAGCGTAACGGAGAACACCGGGGAGCTGTTTTTT	CASSVTENTGELFF
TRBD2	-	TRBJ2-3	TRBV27	TGTGCCAGCAGTTTATCCGGACTAGTTAGCACAGATACGCAGTATTTT	CASSLSGLVSTDTQYF
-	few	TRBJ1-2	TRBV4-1	TGCGCCAGCAGCCAAGTCGGGACCCCCTATGGCTACACCTTC	CASSQVGTPYGYTF
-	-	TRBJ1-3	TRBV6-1	TGTGCCAGCAGCGGGCTGGCGGGTCGCTCTGGAAACACCATATATTTT	CASSGLAGRSGNTIYF
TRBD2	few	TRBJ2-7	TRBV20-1	TGCAGTGCTAGAGATCGCGGAAGCGGGAGGGCCTACGAGCAGTACTTC	CSARDRGSGRAYEQYF
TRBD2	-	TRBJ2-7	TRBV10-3	TGTGCCATCAGTGTGGGCGGGAGGTCCTACGAGCAGTACTTC	CAISVGGRSYEQYF
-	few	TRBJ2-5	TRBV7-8	TGTGCCAGCATGATCCTGGCATCCCAAGAGACCCAGTACTTC	CASMILASQETQYF
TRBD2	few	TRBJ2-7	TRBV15	TGTGCCACCAGCAGCGGGGGGGTCCCCTACGAGCAGTACTTC	CATSSGGVPYEQYF
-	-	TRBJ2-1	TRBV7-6	TGTGCCAGCAGCTTAGTACGGGGCTCAACCCCTTACAATGAGCAGTTCTTC	CASSLVRGSTPYNEQFF
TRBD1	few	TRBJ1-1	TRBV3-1	TGTGCCAGCAGCCAAGTCTCAGGGGGAATGAACACTGAAGCTTTCTTT	CASSQVSGGMNTEAFF
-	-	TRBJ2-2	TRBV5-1	TGCGCCAGCAACACTGGACATTTTTTCACCGGGGAGCTGTTTTTT	CASNTGHFFTGELFF
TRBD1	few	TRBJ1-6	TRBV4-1	TGCGCCAGCAGCCAAGAAGGTGGCAGGGGGAATTCACCCCTCCACTTT	CASSQEGGRGNSPLHF
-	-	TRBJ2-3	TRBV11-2	TGTGCCAGCACCCTAAGGGATACGCAGTATTTT	CASTLRDTQYF
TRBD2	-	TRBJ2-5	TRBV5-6	TGTGCCAGCAGCTTGACCCCCGGCGGGAGGGCCTATGAGACCCAGTACTTC	CASSLTPGGRAYETQYF
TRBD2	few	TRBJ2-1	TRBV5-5	TGTGCCAGCAGCTTGGTGCTAGCGGGAGGGCCGGGGGACAATGAGCAGTTCTTC	CASSLVLAGGPGDNEQFF
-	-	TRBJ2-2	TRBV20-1	TGCAGTGCCTGGGATTCTTCGAACACCGGGGAGCTGTTTTTT	CSAWDSSNTGELFF
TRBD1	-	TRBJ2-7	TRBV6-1	TGTGCCAGCAGGGTTGAAGGGGGCATAGACGACGAGCAGTACTTC	CASRVEGGIDDEQYF
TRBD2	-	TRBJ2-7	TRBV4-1	TGCGCCAGCAGCCTGTCAGGCGGGAGGCCATCCTACGAGCAGTACTTC	CASSLSGGRPSYEQYF
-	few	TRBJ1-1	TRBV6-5	TGTGCCAGCAGTTACTCGGGGGGGAAAGCTTTCTTT	CASSYSGGKAFF